The 29 T cell receptor beta chains reported below all come from one sample, sequenced in a study of blood T cell repertoires in COVID-19. Clones were sequenced by immunoSEQ multiplex PCR, and TCRdb holds only the in-frame ones, with some missing. The table lists 140,000 to 150,000 clones, about 90% of them singletons, with 35% to 40% in the top ten. Input material: peripheral blood. These receptor sequences come from a man over 45 who had recovered from COVID-19.

This chain uses TRBV6-1 with TRBJ2-3; 9 bases match TRBD2. From germline, CDR1 is MNHNS and CDR2 SASEGT. The CDR3 is 18 amino acids. V lost 2 bases to trimming and J lost 2 bases; unmatched junction nucleotides: 11. In DNA form, the CDR3 reads TGTGCCAGCAGTGAACGAGCGGGGGGTTCGAGCCTCACAGATACGCAGTATTTT. Translating it yields CASSERAGGSSLTDTQYF.

V usage is TRBV6-5 and J usage is TRBJ2-7, with 7 nucleotides matching TRBD1. Looked up from germline, CDR1 is MNHEY and CDR2 is SVGAGI. There are 13 residues in the CDR3. The J segment lost 3 bases and the V segment lost 8 bases, leaving 7 bases of the junction unmatched. The CDR3 loop is CASHGDSLYEQYF. As DNA, the CDR3 is TGTGCCAGCCATGGGGACAGCCTCTACGAGCAGTACTTC.

The chain links TRBV18 to TRBJ1-1, with 9 nucleotides matching TRBD1. The CDR3 has 15 residues. Germline assignment: CDR1 KGHSH and CDR2 LQKENI. The V and J ends lost 2 bases and 2 bases, in that order; junction bases with no gene match: 3. The CDR3 bases are TGTGCCAGCTCACCAACGGGACAGGGCAACACTGAAGCTTTCTTT. It translates to CASSPTGQGNTEAFF. The full variable domain, rest sourced from reference TRBV18 and TRBJ1-1, is NAGVMQNPRHLVRRRGQEARLRCSPMKGHSHVYWYRQLPEEGLKFMVYLQKENIIDESGMPKERFSAEFPKEGPSILRIQQVVRGDSAAYFCASSPTGQGNTEAFFGQGTRLTVV.

This clone was found once. The rearrangement links TRBV9 to TRBJ1-2; weak D call: TRBD1 (5 bases). Germline CDR1 reads SGDLS; CDR2 reads YYNGEE. V shed 3 bases and J shed 5 bases, with 14 bases lying between them. The CDR3 spans 14 residues. CDR3 loop: CASSGREGLYGYTF. The CDR3 DNA sequence: TGTGCCAGCAGCGGGAGGGAGGGACTATATGGCTACACCTTC.

The chain recombines TRBV6-6 with TRBJ1-4; the D is unclear. Trimming pared 8 bases from V and 7 bases from J, leaving 14 bases between. Per germline, CDR1 MNHNY and CDR2 SVGAGI (reference sequence). CDR3 size: 13 residues. The CDR3 here is CASCPGLTEKLFF. Here the CDR3 DNA reads TGTGCCAGCTGTCCAGGTCTTACTGAAAAACTGTTTTTT.

The chain couples TRBV10-3 to TRBJ2-2, with a weak D call TRBD2 (7 bases). This CDR3 spans 15 amino acids. CDR1 and CDR2 from the germline V gene are ENHRY and SYGVKD. Trimming removed 3 bases at V and 6 bases at J, with 14 bases between. The CDR3, as DNA: TGTGCCATCAGTGATACTCGAGGGGGGGCCGGGGAGCTGTTTTTT. Its protein is CAISDTRGGAGELFF.

This clone was seen more than once but under ten times. The V call is TRBV7-3, the J call TRBJ2-6; D is possibly TRBD1 (5 bases). V was trimmed by 5 bases and J by 0 bases, leaving 8 bases between them. CDR3 length equals 15 residues. Germline CDR1 reads SGHTA; CDR2 reads FQGTGA. In DNA, the CDR3 is TGTGCCAGCAGCCTCAGGGACTCTGGGGCCAACGTCCTGACTTTC. Protein: CASSLRDSGANVLTF.

V gene TRBV9 combines with J gene TRBJ1-2, with 8 bases fitting TRBD1. CDR1 and CDR2 from the germline V gene are SGDLS and YYNGEE. The CDR3 is made up of 13 amino acids. V lost 4 bases and J lost 6; bases outside the gene matches: 5. CDR3 sequence (DNA): TGTGCCAGCAGCCCATACAGGGGGGATGGCTACACCTTC. Translated, it gives CASSPYRGDGYTF.

The chain carries TRBV4-1 and TRBJ1-2; 9 positions agree with TRBD1. From germline, CDR1 is MGHRA and CDR2 YSYEKL. The CDR3 has 15 residues. The junction had 9 bases not matched to a gene; V was cut back by 6 bases and J by 4 bases. CDR3 sequence (DNA): TGCGCCAGCAGTGAACCGGGACAGGGCCTCTATGGCTACACCTTC. Amino acids: CASSEPGQGLYGYTF.

With respect to this clone: At the DNA level, this CDR3 is encoded by other sequences in the same sample as well. The chain links TRBV5-4 to TRBJ2-3, with 8 bases aligning to TRBD2. J lost 2 bases, V lost 2 bases, and 1 base had no gene match. This CDR3 spans 14 amino acids. CDR1 SGHNT and CDR2 YYREEE come from the germline V gene (reference sequence). DNA for the CDR3: TGTGCCAGCAGCTTCGGGGGGGACACAGATACGCAGTATTTT. Its translation is CASSFGGDTDTQYF.

The gene calls are TRBV27 and TRBJ2-2; TRBD2 aligns across 15 bases. Germline values: CDR1 MNHEY, CDR2 SMNVEV (reference sequence). The ends lost 5 bases at V and 5 bases at J; junction bases unmatched: 6. This CDR3 is built from 17 residues. The CDR3 loop is CASSPGTSGGWTGELFF. Written as DNA, the CDR3 is TGTGCCAGCAGTCCCGGGACTAGCGGGGGGTGGACCGGGGAGCTGTTTTTT.

V gene TRBV19 combines with J gene TRBJ1-6, with 9 nucleotides matching TRBD1. Per the germline V gene, CDR1 is LNHDA and CDR2 is SQIVND (reference sequence). This CDR3 is built from 14 residues. J gave up 8 bases and V 6 bases, and 5 bases lay outside the gene matches. The CDR3 sequence is CASSGGQGYSPLHF. The CDR3 nucleotides are TGTGCCAGTAGCGGGGGACAGGGATATTCACCCCTCCACTTT.

The gene calls are TRBV12-3 or TRBV12-4 and TRBJ1-2, with D possibly TRBD1 on 6 matching bases. CDR3 length equals 12 residues. V dropped 6 bases and J dropped 6 bases, with 11 bases sitting between them. Written as DNA, the CDR3 is TGTGCCAGCAGCCGGGGGGCAGATGGCTACACCTTC. Translated, it gives CASSRGADGYTF.

The chain employs TRBV27 and TRBJ1-6, with D maybe TRBD1 (6 bases). Trimming stripped 5 bases from V and 5 bases from J, with 16 bases between. CDR3 length: 16 amino acids. CDR1 MNHEY and CDR2 SMNVEV come from the germline V gene (reference sequence). The CDR3 nucleotides read TGTGCCAGCAGTCCACGCGTGAGACAGGATAATTCACCCCTCCACTTT. Protein sequence: CASSPRVRQDNSPLHF.

The chain carries TRBV6-2 or TRBV6-3 and TRBJ2-1; D is unclear. Germline V gene sequence: CDR1 MNHEY, CDR2 SVGEGT. The CDR3 sequence is 14 residues long. V gave up 4 bases and J gave up 1 base, with 8 bases separating them. CDR3 loop: CASSSSVSYNEQFF. The CDR3 DNA is TGTGCCAGCAGTTCGTCAGTATCCTACAATGAGCAGTTCTTC.

The V gene is TRBV3-1 (or the pseudogene TRBV3-2), the J gene TRBJ1-1, with D possibly TRBD1 on 6 matching bases. Looked up from germline, CDR1 is LGHDT and CDR2 is YNNKEL (reference sequence). This CDR3 is 15 amino acids long. Trimming removed 6 bases at V and 4 bases at J, with 18 bases between. CDR3 residues: CASRGRQGMITEAFF. The DNA of the CDR3 is TGTGCCAGCAGGGGCAGGCAGGGGATGATCACTGAAGCTTTCTTT.

This clone turned up a few times. The genes are TRBV19 and TRBJ2-3; 7 positions match TRBD2. V shed 5 bases and J 1 base; nucleotides not matched to a gene: 9. The CDR3 has 16 residues. Looked up from germline, CDR1 is LNHDA and CDR2 is SQIVND (reference sequence). In DNA form, the CDR3 reads TGTGCCAGTAGTGATCGCGGGGGTGTGGGCACAGATACGCAGTATTTT. Translation: CASSDRGGVGTDTQYF.

The rearrangement uses TRBV10-3 and TRBJ2-2; 7 bases are a match to TRBD2. The germline V gene encodes CDR1 ENHRY and CDR2 SYGVKD. There are 18 residues in the CDR3. V shed 0 bases and J 2 bases; nucleotides not matched to a gene: 9. In DNA form, the CDR3 reads TGTGCCATCAGTGAGTCCCAGGGAGGGTTGATAAACACCGGGGAGCTGTTTTTT. Encoded protein: CAISESQGGLINTGELFF.

The chain has TRBV12-3 or TRBV12-4 and TRBJ1-1; D remains ambiguous. The germline V and J ends were trimmed by 10 bases and 3 bases, with 12 bases remaining between them. CDR3 length equals 12 residues. The CDR3 sequence is CATASGYTEAFF. CDR3 sequence (DNA): TGTGCCACCGCGTCGGGGTACACTGAAGCTTTCTTT.

This clone appeared once. The identical CDR3 is also encoded by other nucleotide sequences in the sample. The chain uses TRBV30 and TRBJ2-7; 8 bases align to TRBD2. The germline V gene has CDR1 GTSNPN and CDR2 SVGIG (reference sequence). V lost 3 bases and J lost 0; bases outside the gene matches: 1. The CDR3 is 13 amino acids. The CDR3 reads CAWSGGASYEQYF. The CDR3 DNA reads TGTGCCTGGAGCGGGGGGGCCTCCTACGAGCAGTACTTC. Looking up the rest from reference TRBV30 and TRBJ2-7 gives the full variable domain: SQTIHQWPATLVQPVGSPLSLECTVEGTSNPNLYWYRQAAGRGLQLLFYSVGIGQISSEVPQNLSASRPQDRQFILSSKKLLLSDSGFYLCAWSGGASYEQYFGPGTRLTVT.

The chain couples TRBV19 to TRBJ2-1, with 8 bases matching TRBD2. V trimming: 1 base; J trimming: 6 bases; junction bases outside the gene matches: 5. Looked up from germline, CDR1 is LNHDA and CDR2 is SQIVND (reference sequence). This CDR3 contains 15 residues. In DNA, the CDR3 is TGTGCCAGTAGTATAGCGAGCGGGGGTAGCAATGAGCAGTTCTTC. It specifies CASSIASGGSNEQFF. The entire variable domain, with the rest obtained from reference TRBV19 and TRBJ2-1, is as follows: DGGITQSPKYLFRKEGQNVTLSCEQNLNHDAMYWYRQDPGQGLRLIYYSQIVNDFQKGDIAEGYSVSREKKESFPLTVTSAQKNPTAFYLCASSIASGGSNEQFFGPGTRLTVL.

The CDR3 is CASTPTGRSYEQYF. In DNA, the CDR3 is TGTGCCAGCACCCCGACAGGGAGGAGCTACGAGCAGTACTTC. The gene calls are TRBV27 and TRBJ2-7, with D perhaps matching TRBD1 (7 bases). This CDR3 region has 14 residues. Germline values: CDR1 MNHEY, CDR2 SMNVEV (reference sequence). V was cut by 7 bases and J by 3 bases, with 16 bases left in between.

This clone was observed a single time. The chain is built from TRBV10-3 and TRBJ1-5, with 7 nucleotides matching TRBD1. Trimming cost V 0 bases and J 7 bases; bases outside gene matches: 9. The CDR3 is 16 residues long. The V gene's germline CDR1 is ENHRY and CDR2 SYGVKD. The CDR3 nucleotides read TGTGCCATCAGTGAGTCCCGCGTGAAAGGGGGCCAGCCCCAGCATTTT. Translating gives CAISESRVKGGQPQHF.

This chain joins TRBV7-6 and TRBJ2-1, with D possibly matching TRBD1 (5 bases). V lost 5 bases and J lost 7, with 12 bases in between. The CDR3 is 13 amino acids. Germline CDR1 SGHVS, CDR2 FNYEAQ. Here the CDR3 reads CASSPGFSNEQFF. CDR3 DNA sequence: TGTGCCAGCAGCCCAGGGTTTTCTAATGAGCAGTTCTTC.

The chain has TRBV2 and TRBJ2-2, with 13 nucleotides matching TRBD2. V was pared by 6 bases and J by 6 bases, with 10 bases of the junction left unmatched. Per germline, CDR1 SNHLY and CDR2 FYNNEI. There are 17 residues in the CDR3. CDR3 in DNA: TGTGCCAGCAGGCGACTAGCGGGGGGCTTTTCGTCCGGGGAGCTGTTTTTT. Amino acids: CASRRLAGGFSSGELFF.

J is TRBJ2-7 and V is TRBV3-1 (or the pseudogene TRBV3-2); TRBD1 is a possible D gene (6 bases). This CDR3 comprises 13 residues. Trimming shortened V by 0 bases and J by 6 bases, and 9 bases separated the two germline ends. Looked up from germline, CDR1 is LGHDT and CDR2 is YNNKEL (reference sequence). The CDR3 is CASSQDWGLEQYF. The CDR3 region has the DNA TGTGCCAGCAGCCAAGATTGGGGGCTCGAGCAGTACTTC.

This chain uses TRBV9 with TRBJ1-4; D is possibly TRBD1 (6 bases). The CDR3 contains 14 residues. The V and J ends lost 3 bases and 7 bases respectively, with 13 bases between them. The germline CDR1 and CDR2 sequences are SGDLS and YYNGEE. CDR3 residues: CASSASTGFEKLFF. In DNA, the CDR3 is TGTGCCAGCAGCGCCAGTACAGGGTTTGAAAAACTGTTTTTT. Full variable domain (rest looked up from reference TRBV9 and TRBJ1-4): DSGVTQTPKHLITATGQRVTLRCSPRSGDLSVYWYQQSLDQGLQFLIQYYNGEERAKGNILERFSAQQFPDLHSELNLSSLELGDSALYFCASSASTGFEKLFFGSGTQLSVL.

The chain links TRBV29-1 to TRBJ2-3; D is possibly TRBD2 (5 bases). V was cut by 7 bases and J by 6 bases, with 11 bases left in between. There are 11 residues in the CDR3. The germline V gene encodes CDR1 SQVTM and CDR2 ANQGSEA. The CDR3 bases are TGCAGCGGAGGAGGTCTGGATACGCAGTATTTT. Translating gives CSGGGLDTQYF.

The chain combines TRBV5-1 with TRBJ2-7; 7 bases agree with TRBD1. CDR1 is SGHRS and CDR2 is YFSETQ in the germline V gene. The CDR3 runs 15 residues. V was clipped by 5 bases and J by 0 bases; unmatched bases: 8. The CDR3 is CASSRDRVSSYEQYF. The CDR3 nucleotides read TGCGCCAGCAGTCGCGACAGGGTTAGCTCCTACGAGCAGTACTTC. The variable domain in full, with the rest retrieved from reference TRBV5-1 and TRBJ2-7, is KAGVTQTPRYLIKTRGQQVTLSCSPISGHRSVSWYQQTPGQGLQFLFEYFSETQRNKGNFPGRFSGRQFSNSRSEMNVSTLELGDSALYLCASSRDRVSSYEQYFGPGTRLTVT.